Listed here are 9 T cell receptor beta chains from one sample, sequenced in a study of T cell responses to AZD1222 COVID-19 vaccine listed by TCRdb under 2021. What the time point label conveys for this sample: baseline before first vaccination. Libraries were made using the immunoSEQ multiplex PCR assay. In TCRdb, the immuneACCESS table is reduced to in-frame sequences with V and J assigned. These tables do not hold every clone; where another copy was compared, an unresolved V gene accounts for under half, and the others remain unexplained. In all, the sample holds 140,000 to 150,000 clones, and around nine tenths of those were seen once. The ten largest clones take up around 1.7% of the sample. Sample: peripheral blood, taken on day 0 of AZD1222 vaccination. The receptors shown here come from an adult in good health.

J is TRBJ1-6 and V is TRBV7-2; D may be TRBD1 (5 bases). V lost 1 base and J 6 bases, leaving 10 bases between the germline ends. Germline V lookup: CDR1 SGHTA, CDR2 FQGNSA. This CDR3 spans 15 amino acids. CDR3: CASSLVLQVNSPLHF. CDR3 coding DNA: TGTGCCAGCAGCTTAGTGTTACAGGTTAATTCACCCCTCCACTTT.

The rearrangement joins TRBV10-1 to TRBJ2-1; a possible D gene is TRBD1 (6 bases). The CDR3 extends over 16 amino acids. Trimming pared 0 bases from V and 3 bases from J, leaving 12 bases between. CDR1 is WNHNN and CDR2 is SYGVQD in the germline V gene (reference sequence). The CDR3 nucleotides are TGCGCCAGCAGTGAGTCGTGGGGGCGCTTCTACAATGAGCAGTTCTTC. Translating gives CASSESWGRFYNEQFF.

For the CDR3, the DNA is TGTGCCAGTCGTCTGGGCAGGGGAAGCAATCAGCCCCAGCATTTT. Protein product: CASRLGRGSNQPQHF. The chain joins TRBV19 to TRBJ1-5; tentative D call: TRBD1 (6 bases). The germline V and J ends were trimmed by 8 bases and 1 base, with 15 bases remaining between them. This CDR3 is built from 15 residues. Germline loops: CDR1 LNHDA, CDR2 SQIVND (reference sequence).

The V and J genes are TRBV7-6 and TRBJ2-3; TRBD2 is a possible D gene (6 bases). V lost 4 bases and J lost 5, with 16 bases in between. The CDR3 covers 15 residues. Looked up from germline, CDR1 is SGHVS and CDR2 is FNYEAQ. The CDR3 region is CASSSGRLGRDTQYF. DNA of the CDR3: TGTGCCAGCAGCTCCGGGCGACTAGGTAGAGATACGCAGTATTTT.

The chain joins TRBV7-8 to TRBJ1-3; no firm D call. Trimming left V 1 base short and J 4 bases short, with 11 bases between. The germline CDR1 and CDR2 sequences are SGHVS and FQNEAQ. This CDR3 comprises 15 residues. This CDR3 reads CASSLGKGRGNTIYF. For the CDR3, the DNA is TGTGCCAGCAGCTTAGGAAAAGGGAGGGGAAACACCATATATTTT.

The chain combines TRBV27 with TRBJ1-1; the D is unclear. From germline, CDR1 is MNHEY and CDR2 SMNVEV (reference sequence). The V end was cut by 1 base, the J end by 0 bases, with 6 bases between. CDR3 length: 14 residues. The CDR3 protein is CASSLYSMNTEAFF. CDR3 bases: TGTGCCAGCAGTTTATACTCCATGAACACTGAAGCTTTCTTT.

The J gene is TRBJ2-1, the V gene TRBV5-4; tentatively, D is TRBD2 (6 bases). This CDR3 region has 17 residues. V was shortened by 0 bases and J by 2 bases, with 15 bases between the two germline ends. From germline, CDR1 is SGHNT and CDR2 YYREEE (reference sequence). The CDR3 is CASSLVPRDLPYNEQFF. CDR3 coding DNA: TGTGCCAGCAGCTTGGTTCCCCGGGACTTGCCCTACAATGAGCAGTTCTTC.

This clone showed up just once. This sequence joins TRBV7-9 and TRBJ2-1; 10 bases align to TRBD2. This CDR3 comprises 16 residues. Trimming at V came to 6 bases and at J to 3 bases, leaving 8 bases not matched to a gene. CDR1 SEHNR and CDR2 FQNEAQ come from the germline V gene (reference sequence). The CDR3, as DNA: TGTGCCAGCAGGGCCGGACTAGCGGCCCTCTACAATGAGCAGTTCTTC. As protein: CASRAGLAALYNEQFF.

This chain joins TRBV15 and TRBJ2-7; D could derive from TRBD1 or TRBD2 (5 bases each). The V gene lost 1 base and the J gene lost 6 bases, with 16 bases spanning the gap. The CDR3 is 15 residues long. The germline CDR1 and CDR2 sequences are LNHNV and YYDKDF (reference sequence). Written as DNA, the CDR3 is TGTGCCACCAGCAGAGGGGGCGACTACACGGTCGAGCAGTACTTC. Translating gives CATSRGGDYTVEQYF.